The following is a T cell receptor beta chain sequence with its context. No antigen is known for it. Only in-frame clones appear in the TCRdb table, and some are missing; sequencing was by immunoSEQ multiplex PCR. The sample holds 30,000 or so clones; about 83% are singletons and the top ten take approximately 2.5%. The CDR3 spans 13 residues. Deletions cut 3 bases from V and 9 bases from J, with 12 bases between. Looked up from germline, CDR1 is SEHNR and CDR2 is FQNEAQ (reference sequence). This record belongs to a study of memory B cells and T cells in multiple sclerosis. Study findings and constraints: Normalization was needed because clone-set size differences affected shared clonotype counts.

Separate sequencing covered autoproliferating (CFSE-dim) and non-proliferating (CFSE-high) T cells from stimulus-free culture. Cultures began with fewer than 5.5x10^7 CFSE-labeled PBMCs, unstimulated for 6 to 7 days, with replicate wells pooled. CFSE at 0.45 to 0.65 uM labeled the PBMCs, which were then cultured unstimulated. Sequenced sample: PBMCs from blood kept in culture. V and J are TRBV7-9 and TRBJ2-4; D tentatively fits TRBD1 or TRBD2 (5 bases each). This TCR came from a human donor with multiple sclerosis. The CDR3 nucleotides are TGTGCCAGCAGCTTGGGGGTGGCGGGCATTCAGTACTTC. This translates into CASSLGVAGIQYF.